These T cell receptor beta chains were read from a single sample in a study of T cells in Graves' hyperthyroidism and ophthalmopathy. TCRdb reanalysed the multiplex PCR reads using MiXCR and keeps one entry per CDR3 protein. In the table there are almost 600,000 distinct CDR3 sequences, about half of which are singletons. Source material: peripheral blood or thyroid tissue (not recorded which). These receptors originate from a woman in her late teens or twenties with Graves' hyperthyroidism. Each CDR3 is given with its conserved first and last residue. A D gene is named only where the DNA matches it firmly. Only some rows state a clone size, as once, few, many or a class for expanded clones.

d_gene: TRBD2; j_gene: TRBJ2-7; v_gene: TRBV11-2; abundance: -; CDR3nt: TGTGCCTCCCTTGGTAGCGGGTACGAGCAGTACTTC; CDR3aa: CASLGSGYEQYF
d_gene: -; j_gene: TRBJ2-7; v_gene: TRBV20-1; abundance: many; CDR3nt: TGCAGTGCTCCAGGGACGGAAACCTACGAGCAGTACTTC; CDR3aa: CSAPGTETYEQYF
d_gene: -; j_gene: TRBJ1-3; v_gene: TRBV12-3/TRBV12-4; abundance: many; CDR3nt: TGTGCCAGCAGTTATCAGGGATCTGGAAACACCATATATTTT; CDR3aa: CASSYQGSGNTIYF
d_gene: -; j_gene: TRBJ2-1; v_gene: TRBV12-3/TRBV12-4; abundance: many; CDR3nt: TGTGCCAGCAGTTTCCGGAAAATCAATGAGCAGTTCTTC; CDR3aa: CASSFRKINEQFF
d_gene: TRBD1; j_gene: TRBJ2-2; v_gene: TRBV24-1; abundance: -; CDR3nt: TGTGCCACCAGTAATTTAGGGACAGGGGGCGCTTACGGGGAGCTGTTTTTT; CDR3aa: CATSNLGTGGAYGELFF
d_gene: TRBD1; j_gene: TRBJ1-1; v_gene: TRBV7-2; abundance: -; CDR3nt: TGTGCCAGCAGCCCCCGGACAGGGGGGTCGAACACTGAAGCTTTCTTT; CDR3aa: CASSPRTGGSNTEAFF
d_gene: -; j_gene: TRBJ1-5; v_gene: TRBV9; abundance: many; CDR3nt: TGTGCCAGCAGCGTAGGCCGACAGGGCAATCAGCCCCAGCATTTT; CDR3aa: CASSVGRQGNQPQHF
d_gene: TRBD1; j_gene: TRBJ1-1; v_gene: TRBV7-9; abundance: many; CDR3nt: TGTGCCAGCAGCCATGGACAGGGGGGAAACACTGAAGCTTTCTTT; CDR3aa: CASSHGQGGNTEAFF
d_gene: -; j_gene: TRBJ1-5; v_gene: TRBV15; abundance: -; CDR3nt: TGTGCCGCCAGCAGCCCAATCGTGAGTAAGCCCCAGCATTTT; CDR3aa: CAASSPIVSKPQHF
d_gene: TRBD1; j_gene: TRBJ2-7; v_gene: TRBV20-1; abundance: once; CDR3nt: TGCAGTGCTAGAGACGAGGGGGCCGAGCAGTACTTC; CDR3aa: CSARDEGAEQYF
d_gene: -; j_gene: TRBJ2-7; v_gene: TRBV20-1; abundance: many; CDR3nt: TGCAGTGCTAGAGCCCCTTCGGGGTACGAGCAGTACTTC; CDR3aa: CSARAPSGYEQYF
d_gene: TRBD2; j_gene: TRBJ2-7; v_gene: TRBV20-1; abundance: -; CDR3nt: TGCTGCGCGCCGACTAGCGGGAGCTACGAGCAGTACTTC; CDR3aa: CCAPTSGSYEQYF
d_gene: -; j_gene: TRBJ1-2; v_gene: TRBV27; abundance: many; CDR3nt: TGTGCCAGCAGTTTACGGTCGGGCTCTGGCTACACCTTC; CDR3aa: CASSLRSGSGYTF
d_gene: -; j_gene: TRBJ2-7; v_gene: TRBV7-6; abundance: -; CDR3nt: TGTGCCAGCAGGCGAGGGGCCGGGGAGCTGTACTTC; CDR3aa: CASRRGAGELYF
d_gene: -; j_gene: TRBJ1-3; v_gene: TRBV7-2; abundance: -; CDR3nt: TGTGCCTGCAATCCGGGACTCTCGGGAGGAAACACCATATATTTT; CDR3aa: CACNPGLSGGNTIYF
d_gene: TRBD1; j_gene: TRBJ1-6; v_gene: TRBV7-9; abundance: many; CDR3nt: TGTGCCAGCAGCTTGCAGGGGGCTGATTCACCCCTCCACTTT; CDR3aa: CASSLQGADSPLHF
d_gene: -; j_gene: TRBJ2-3; v_gene: TRBV7-6; abundance: few; CDR3nt: TGTGCCAGCAGCCCAAGCTGGTATTTT; CDR3aa: CASSPSWYF
d_gene: TRBD2; j_gene: TRBJ2-1; v_gene: TRBV12-3/TRBV12-4; abundance: few; CDR3nt: TGTGCCAGCAGTTCGACTAGCGGGGGGTACAATGAGCAGTTCTTC; CDR3aa: CASSSTSGGYNEQFF
d_gene: -; j_gene: TRBJ2-7; v_gene: TRBV7-3; abundance: many; CDR3nt: TGTGCCAGCAGCTTACAACAGGAGAGCTCCTACGAGCAGTACTTC; CDR3aa: CASSLQQESSYEQYF
d_gene: -; j_gene: TRBJ2-7; v_gene: TRBV7-9; abundance: many; CDR3nt: TGTGCCAGCAGTGGCCGCGAGCAGTACTTC; CDR3aa: CASSGREQYF
d_gene: TRBD1; j_gene: TRBJ1-2; v_gene: TRBV20-1; abundance: -; CDR3nt: TGCAGTGCAACCGGGACAGGGGGGGCCTATGGCTACACCTTC; CDR3aa: CSATGTGGAYGYTF
d_gene: -; j_gene: TRBJ1-1; v_gene: TRBV9; abundance: -; CDR3nt: TGTGCCAGCAGCGTAGGTTCTGGGATGGGTGGCACTGAAGCTTTCTTT; CDR3aa: CASSVGSGMGGTEAFF
d_gene: -; j_gene: TRBJ2-7; v_gene: TRBV2; abundance: few; CDR3nt: TGTGCCAGCAGTGGGCAGGGGGGCGGCTACGAGCAGTACTTC; CDR3aa: CASSGQGGGYEQYF
d_gene: -; j_gene: TRBJ1-2; v_gene: TRBV6-5; abundance: many; CDR3nt: TGTGCCAGCAGTTACGGGGGGGGCGGCTACACCTTC; CDR3aa: CASSYGGGGYTF
d_gene: TRBD1; j_gene: TRBJ2-7; v_gene: TRBV29-1; abundance: -; CDR3nt: TGCAGCGTCATCGGGACAGACTACGAGCAGTACTTC; CDR3aa: CSVIGTDYEQYF
d_gene: TRBD2; j_gene: TRBJ2-7; v_gene: TRBV10-3; abundance: -; CDR3nt: TGTGCCATCAGTGAGTCGGGACTAGCGGGAGCCTCACGGCCCTACGAGCAGTACTTC; CDR3aa: CAISESGLAGASRPYEQYF
d_gene: TRBD2; j_gene: TRBJ2-7; v_gene: TRBV15; abundance: -; CDR3nt: TGTGCCACCAGCAGAGATGAGGGACTAGCGGGTACCGGGGAGCTGTACTTC; CDR3aa: CATSRDEGLAGTGELYF
d_gene: -; j_gene: TRBJ2-2; v_gene: TRBV7-2; abundance: many; CDR3nt: TGTGCCAGCAGCTACCGTGACGCGAACACCGGGGAGCTGTTTTTT; CDR3aa: CASSYRDANTGELFF
d_gene: TRBD2; j_gene: TRBJ2-7; v_gene: TRBV7-8; abundance: -; CDR3nt: TGTGCCAGCAGCGTAGCTAGCGGGAGGGCCATTGGCTACGAGCAGTACTTC; CDR3aa: CASSVASGRAIGYEQYF
d_gene: -; j_gene: TRBJ1-2; v_gene: TRBV18; abundance: once; CDR3nt: TGTGCCAGCTCACCCCGACAGGAGGAGGGCTACACCTTC; CDR3aa: CASSPRQEEGYTF
d_gene: -; j_gene: TRBJ1-1; v_gene: TRBV29-1; abundance: -; CDR3nt: TGCAGCGTTAGACAGGTTTCCATGAACACTGAAGCTTTCTTT; CDR3aa: CSVRQVSMNTEAFF
d_gene: -; j_gene: TRBJ2-5; v_gene: TRBV20-1; abundance: once; CDR3nt: TGCAGCGTTCTGGGATCATCAGAGATCCAGTACTTC; CDR3aa: CSVLGSSEIQYF
d_gene: -; j_gene: TRBJ1-3; v_gene: TRBV7-9; abundance: many; CDR3nt: TGTGCCAGCAGCTTCGGCTCTGGAAACACCATATATTTT; CDR3aa: CASSFGSGNTIYF
d_gene: TRBD2; j_gene: TRBJ2-5; v_gene: TRBV10-3; abundance: -; CDR3nt: TGTGCCATCAGTGACGGACTAGCGGGACTCCAAGAGACCCAGTACTTC; CDR3aa: CAISDGLAGLQETQYF
d_gene: -; j_gene: TRBJ1-1; v_gene: TRBV6-4; abundance: many; CDR3nt: TGTGCCAGCAGTGCTCGGGGCGGGGACACTGAAGCTTTCTTT; CDR3aa: CASSARGGDTEAFF
d_gene: -; j_gene: TRBJ2-2; v_gene: TRBV18; abundance: -; CDR3nt: TGTGCCAGCTCACCATTAAGGTCTAGTCGGGAGCTGTTTTTT; CDR3aa: CASSPLRSSRELFF
d_gene: -; j_gene: TRBJ1-4; v_gene: TRBV7-8; abundance: -; CDR3nt: TGTGCCAGCAGCCGAGGACAGCGAAAAAAAAAACTGTTTTTT; CDR3aa: CASSRGQRKKKLFF
d_gene: TRBD1; j_gene: TRBJ1-4; v_gene: TRBV9; abundance: -; CDR3nt: TGTGCCAGCAGCGTAGACGGGACAGGGATGACTAATGAAAAACTGTTTTTT; CDR3aa: CASSVDGTGMTNEKLFF
d_gene: TRBD1; j_gene: TRBJ2-5; v_gene: TRBV7-6; abundance: once; CDR3nt: TGTGCCAGCAGCTTAGCGTGGGACAGGGGAGAGACCCAGTACTTC; CDR3aa: CASSLAWDRGETQYF
d_gene: -; j_gene: TRBJ1-3; v_gene: TRBV24-1; abundance: -; CDR3nt: TGTGCCACCAGTGATTCTGGCGAGGACGGAAACACCATATATTTT; CDR3aa: CATSDSGEDGNTIYF
d_gene: -; j_gene: TRBJ1-2; v_gene: TRBV7-9; abundance: many; CDR3nt: TGTGCCAGCAGCTGGGGCGAGGGGCTCGACTATGGCTACACCTTC; CDR3aa: CASSWGEGLDYGYTF